Many counts were recorded for the clone carrying this T cell receptor (beta chain). Time point meaning: patch test 1, 2 weeks after DPC sensitization. Regarding treatment: therapeutic diphenylcyclopropenone sensitization with weekly scalp DPC. Donors were 18 to 70-year-old alopecia patients suitable for DPC. Germline-derived CDR1 and CDR2 are SEHNR and FQNEAQ (reference sequence). V shed 1 base and J shed 3 bases, with 10 bases lying between them. The CDR3 loop spans 14 amino acids. TCRdb itself ran the RACE reads through MiXCR, one entry per CDR3 protein. The data contain some 380,000 distinct CDR3 sequences, roughly 4.8% of them singletons. The data stem from a study of human T cells and chemical hapten exposure. In the study overall: Upper inner arm skin measuring approximately 2 cm by approximately 2 cm received 2% DPC for sensitization. The patients, most of them female, presented with alopecia areata, totalis or universalis.

Source: whole blood, taken in connection with sensitization to the hapten diphenylcyclopropenone (DPC). This chain links TRBV7-9 with TRBJ2-7; possibly TRBD1 for D (6 bases). The sequence was obtained from a woman in her forties or fifties with alopecia areata. Some clones in this sample may be carry-over from other donors' samples. The CDR3 sequence: CASSLGQGNYEQYF. CDR3 sequence (DNA): TGTGCCAGCAGCTTAGGGCAGGGGAACTACGAGCAGTACTTC.